This TCR beta chain was obtained from a study of blood T cell repertoires in COVID-19. Whole-study context: PBMCs, B-cell-depleted T cells, or T cells were the source of the cDNA or gDNA that made up the material.

This clone was counted once. Sequencing used immunoSEQ multiplex PCR; TCRdb keeps in-frame clones, though not all of them. The repertoire includes 150,000 to 200,000 clones, roughly 70% of them detected once, and around 2.9% sits in the top ten. The sequenced sample consisted of peripheral blood. This TCR derives from a woman older than 75 with acute or convalescent COVID-19.

CDR3 loop: CATSLGGGTDTQYF. CDR3 DNA: TGTGCCACCAGCTTAGGGGGAGGCACAGATACGCAGTATTTT. The chain employs TRBV15 and TRBJ2-3; TRBD1 might be the D (6 bases). CDR3 length: 14 residues. Per the germline V gene, CDR1 is LNHNV and CDR2 is YYDKDF (reference sequence). With 5 bases removed from V and 1 base from J, the gap between germline ends came to 10 bases.